This paragraph reports one T cell receptor (beta chain). The sample is drawn from a study of blood T cell repertoires in COVID-19. Profiled with immunoSEQ multiplex PCR; TCRdb holds only in-frame clones, not every one. The sample lists about 80,000 clones, about four fifths occurring once. With 3 bases removed from V and 6 bases from J, the gap between germline ends came to 7 bases. CDR1 KGHDR and CDR2 SFDVKD come from the germline V gene. CDR3 length equals 13 residues. This sequence originates from a human donor in a cohort sampled during active COVID-19. The sequenced sample consisted of peripheral blood. The rearrangement joins TRBV24-1 to TRBJ2-2; the D gene is possibly TRBD2 (5 bases). The CDR3 DNA is TGTGCCACCAGTGATAGGACTTCCGGGGAGCTGTTTTTT. It translates to CATSDRTSGELFF.